Sequencing of this T cell receptor (beta chain) was carried out in a study of shared clonotypes between healthy human individuals. The CDR3 runs 15 residues. J was trimmed by 4 bases and V by 1 base; bases with no gene match: 5. Germline V CDR1 and CDR2: SGHVS, FQNEAQ. Points from the study as a whole: It was the non-shared clonotypes that had lower generation probabilities than clonotypes shared by all four donors. Naive subsets tended to show greater estimated richness than memory subsets.

The count of this clone is one. What it binds is unknown. Produced via immunoSEQ multiplex PCR; TCRdb's table is partial and in-frame only. In the table there are about 2.2 million clones, about 92% of which are singletons. CD45RO negativity and positive selection for CCR7 defined naive CD8 cells, a population that excluded terminally differentiated effector memory CD45RA+ cells. The TCR was taken from a man younger than 35 in good health. Some clones in this sample may be carry-over from other donors' samples. The sequenced material came from naive CD8+ T cells from PBMCs. The J gene is TRBJ2-5, the V gene TRBV7-8; TRBD1 matches at 8 bases. The CDR3 reads CASSLEGQERETQYF. DNA for the CDR3: TGTGCCAGCAGCTTAGAGGGACAGGAAAGAGAGACCCAGTACTTC.